The next 8 T cell receptor beta chains were all read from a single sample in a study of T-cell memory formation after mild COVID-19. TCRdb itself ran the 5' RACE reads through MiXCR, one entry per CDR3 protein. The repertoire includes hundreds of thousands of distinct CDR3 sequences, roughly 15% of them detected once, and roughly a fifth sits in the top ten. The source material was PBMCs or a T cell subset sorted from them (not recorded which). These TCRs come from a young man who had mild COVID-19 (a few samples of this study predate the infection). Cell type and time point are not known.

This clonotype has just a few counts. CDR3 sequence (DNA): TGCGCCAGCAGCCAAGAGGGACAGACCGGGGAGCTGTTTTTT. Its protein product is CASSQEGQTGELFF. V usage is TRBV4-1 and J usage is TRBJ2-2; 7 nucleotides line up with TRBD1. The CDR3 contains 14 residues. Germline V gene lookup returns CDR1 MGHRA and CDR2 YSYEKL. The ends lost 0 bases at V and 5 bases at J; junction bases unmatched: 0.

The chain combines TRBV7-2 with TRBJ2-1; 10 bases map to TRBD1. The CDR3 has 17 amino acids. Trimming removed 5 bases from V and 8 bases from J; junction bases left unmatched: 15. The germline V gene encodes CDR1 SGHTA and CDR2 FQGNSA. The chain's CDR3 is CASSPRGWGQGIYEQFF. CDR3 nucleotides: TGTGCCAGCAGCCCAAGGGGGTGGGGACAGGGGATCTATGAGCAGTTCTTC.

For the CDR3, the DNA is TGTGCCAGCAGTACGGACCCCAACTATGGCTACACCTTC. Amino acid sequence: CASSTDPNYGYTF. The genes are TRBV7-9 and TRBJ1-2; D gene uncertain. V gave up 6 bases and J gave up 2 bases, with 10 bases separating them. In germline, CDR1 is SEHNR, CDR2 FQNEAQ (reference sequence). The CDR3 has 13 amino acids.

This clonotype was seen more than once but under ten times. The chain couples TRBV2 to TRBJ1-5; a possible D gene is TRBD1 (5 bases). The germline V gene encodes CDR1 SNHLY and CDR2 FYNNEI. Trimming took 6 bases from V and 10 from J, leaving 16 bases between them. The CDR3 is made up of 13 amino acids. In nucleotides, the CDR3 is TGTGCCAGCAGGGGGGACGGCGAAGGTCCCCAGCATTTT. Protein product: CASRGDGEGPQHF.

For the CDR3, the DNA is TGTGCCAGCAGCCCGGGACAGGGTCGGTACACTGAAGCTTTCTTT. Protein sequence: CASSPGQGRYTEAFF. The gene calls are TRBV7-9 and TRBJ1-1; the match to TRBD1 covers 9 bases. The CDR3 covers 15 residues. Trimming removed 5 bases from V and 3 bases from J; junction bases left unmatched: 7. The germline V gene encodes CDR1 SEHNR and CDR2 FQNEAQ (reference sequence). Supplemented by reference TRBV7-9 and TRBJ1-1, the full variable domain reads DTGVSQNPRHKITKRGQNVTFRCDPISEHNRLYWYRQTLGQGPEFLTYFQNEAQLEKSRLLSDRFSAERPKGSFSTLEIQRTEQGDSAMYLCASSPGQGRYTEAFFGQGTRLTVV.

This clonotype was seen only a few times. The V gene is TRBV20-1, the J gene TRBJ1-1; 8 bases fit TRBD1. This CDR3 comprises 15 residues. Germline V gene sequence: CDR1 DFQATT, CDR2 SNEGSKA (reference sequence). J gave up 4 bases and V 1 base, and 8 bases lay outside the gene matches. As DNA, the CDR3 is TGCAGTGCTAGAGGGGCAGGACAGGGCGGCACTGAAGCTTTCTTT. Protein: CSARGAGQGGTEAFF.

The rearrangement uses TRBV5-1 and TRBJ2-5; 8 bases fit TRBD1. V was clipped by 6 bases and J by 4 bases; unmatched bases: 14. From germline, CDR1 is SGHRS and CDR2 YFSETQ. The CDR3 is 16 residues long. CDR3 sequence (DNA): TGCGCCAGCACCATTTGGACAGGGCGGAGTGGAGAGACCCAGTACTTC. This codes for CASTIWTGRSGETQYF. Complete variable domain (other parts from reference TRBV5-1 and TRBJ2-5): KAGVTQTPRYLIKTRGQQVTLSCSPISGHRSVSWYQQTPGQGLQFLFEYFSETQRNKGNFPGRFSGRQFSNSRSEMNVSTLELGDSALYLCASTIWTGRSGETQYFGPGTRLLVL.

This clonotype was counted at least ten times. This chain uses TRBV12-3 or TRBV12-4 with TRBJ2-2; D may be TRBD1 (7 bases). CDR3 length: 16 amino acids. V was shortened by 1 base and J by 3 bases, with 12 bases between the two germline ends. The CDR3 sequence is CASSLVAGGYTGELFF. The CDR3 region has the DNA TGTGCCAGCAGTTTAGTCGCAGGGGGGTACACCGGGGAGCTGTTTTTT.